This TCR beta chain appears in the sequencing data of a study of T cell responses to AZD1222 COVID-19 vaccine. General study points: Most donors were white British and more were female, and clonal diversity was possibly underestimated. No repertoire was sampled before or during the peak T cell response, only after it. Along spike, vaccine-associated CD4 TCRs were found throughout, with dominance at 160-218 and 743-854. Per reports, nearly half of all spike-specific TCRs target regions that are unmutated in variants.

From germline, CDR1 is GTSNPN and CDR2 SVGIG (reference sequence). V lost 7 bases, J lost 5 bases, and 7 bases stayed unmatched. The length of the CDR3 is 13 residues. Here immunoSEQ multiplex PCR was the method, and the copy in TCRdb shows in-frame clones only, minus some. The table lists more than 85,000 clones, 88% of them singletons. As to this clone: No antigen is known for it.

This clonotype originated in an adult who received the AZD1222 COVID-19 vaccine. J is TRBJ2-5 and V is TRBV30; TRBD1 aligns across 10 bases. The sample here was peripheral blood, taken 28 days after the second AZD1222 dose. In DNA, the CDR3 is TGTGCCTTTAAGACAGGGGGCGCGGAGACCCAGTACTTC. Protein sequence: CAFKTGGAETQYF. Full variable domain (missing parts from reference TRBV30 and TRBJ2-5): SQTIHQWPATLVQPVGSPLSLECTVEGTSNPNLYWYRQAAGRGLQLLFYSVGIGQISSEVPQNLSASRPQDRQFILSSKKLLLSDSGFYLCAFKTGGAETQYFGPGTRLLVL.